A selection of T cell receptor beta chains follows, all from one sample in a study of T cells in localized non-small cell lung cancer. This table comes from immunoSEQ multiplex PCR, and its TCRdb copy is limited to in-frame clones, with some not included. Of more than 20,000 clones listed, over 65% were seen once; the top ten hold less than 20%. The sample consisted of PBMCs, taken before any cancer treatment. These receptors came from a woman aged 40-70 years with stage II squamous cell lung carcinoma. CDR3s include the opening cysteine and the closing phenylalanine or tryptophan. The D gene is left open where the match is weak. The size field is filled for only some rows; it gives once, few, many or a size class.

V: TRBV7-9
J: TRBJ1-1
D: .
size: .
DNA: TGTGCCAGCAGCTTAGGGCCCGGGACTCGAGCTTTCTTT
CDR3: CASSLGPGTRAFF

V: TRBV4-3
J: TRBJ2-3
D: TRBD2
size: .
DNA: TGCGCCAGCAGCCAGCTAGCGGGAAGGTCAGATACGCAGTATTTT
CDR3: CASSQLAGRSDTQYF

V: TRBV7-2
J: TRBJ2-1
D: .
size: .
DNA: TGTGCCAGCAGCTTAGAAGTCAATGAGCAGTTCTTC
CDR3: CASSLEVNEQFF

V: TRBV10-1
J: TRBJ2-1
D: TRBD2
size: .
DNA: TGCGCCAGCTTTAGCGGGCCCAGCGGGAATGAGCAGTTCTTC
CDR3: CASFSGPSGNEQFF

V: TRBV5-1
J: TRBJ2-3
D: TRBD2
size: few
DNA: TGCGCCAGCAGCTTATTGGGACTAGGGGCCGACGCAGATACGCAGTATTTT
CDR3: CASSLLGLGADADTQYF

V: TRBV14
J: TRBJ2-1
D: .
size: once
DNA: TGTGCCAGCAGCCAACTCCGGGCGGGCTTAGCCTACAATGAGCAGTTCTTC
CDR3: CASSQLRAGLAYNEQFF

V: TRBV29-1
J: TRBJ2-7
D: TRBD2
size: .
DNA: TGCAGCGTCCAAAGGGGCGGGAGCGCCTACGAGCAGTACTTC
CDR3: CSVQRGGSAYEQYF

V: TRBV6-1
J: TRBJ2-7
D: .
size: .
DNA: TGTGCCAGCTGGGAACGGCTTGAGCAGTACTTC
CDR3: CASWERLEQYF

V: TRBV5-1
J: TRBJ1-1
D: TRBD1
size: .
DNA: TGCGCCAGCAGCCTAACAGGGGTAGCTGAAGCTTTCTTT
CDR3: CASSLTGVAEAFF

V: TRBV28
J: TRBJ2-7
D: .
size: .
DNA: TGTGCCAGCAGTTTGAATCGCCTACTTGTTGTGTGG
CDR3: CASSLNRLLVVW

V: TRBV4-1
J: TRBJ2-7
D: .
size: .
DNA: TGCGCCAGCAGCCTAAATTTTTTGGGAGAGGTGCCCTACGAGCAGTACTTC
CDR3: CASSLNFLGEVPYEQYF

V: TRBV4-3
J: TRBJ2-1
D: .
size: .
DNA: TGCGCCAGCAGCCAAGAAAGAAGCCTCTCCTACAATGAGCAGTTCTTC
CDR3: CASSQERSLSYNEQFF

V: TRBV18
J: TRBJ2-1
D: .
size: .
DNA: TGTGCCAGCTCACCCGGGAGCAATGAGCAGTTCTTC
CDR3: CASSPGSNEQFF

V: TRBV14
J: TRBJ2-3
D: .
size: .
DNA: TGTGCCAGCAGCCTAGGACTGGGGCCCCGGTATTTT
CDR3: CASSLGLGPRYF

V: TRBV19
J: TRBJ2-3
D: .
size: .
DNA: TGTGCCAGTGGGGCAGGTGAGACAGATACGCAGTATTTT
CDR3: CASGAGETDTQYF

V: TRBV7-8
J: TRBJ2-3
D: TRBD2
size: few
DNA: TGTGCCAGCAGCTTGCTAGCGGTCCTGTGGGATACGCAGTATTTT
CDR3: CASSLLAVLWDTQYF

V: TRBV6-5
J: TRBJ2-2
D: .
size: .
DNA: TGTGCCAGCGAACAGGTTCCCGGGGAGCTGTTTTTT
CDR3: CASEQVPGELFF

V: TRBV7-2
J: TRBJ1-1
D: .
size: .
DNA: TGTGCCAGCAGTCCTGTTGGGATAAGGAACACTGAAGCTTTCTTT
CDR3: CASSPVGIRNTEAFF

V: TRBV9
J: TRBJ2-2
D: .
size: .
DNA: TGTGCCAGCAGCGTAGGCCCTACCGGGGAGCTGTTTTTT
CDR3: CASSVGPTGELFF